The sequence of this T cell receptor beta chain was determined in a study of brain metastases from non-small cell lung cancer (dated by TCRdb to 2018 to 2020). Study-wide context: The study profiled the immune microenvironment of paired resected primary tumors and brain metastases taken from patients with non-small-cell lung cancer. What the authors observed across the whole study: Paired brain metastases and primary tumors largely shared TCR repertoires, although T-cell densities in the metastases were sparse. T-cell infiltration was lower in brain metastases than in primary tumors (P < 0.001). T-cell clones were apparently expanded in 64% of brain metastases relative to the matched primary tumors.

The V end loses 1 base and the J end loses 3 bases, and a stretch of 12 bases separates them. Measured from the cysteine to the phenylalanine, the CDR3 is 15 residues long. Only CDR3 DNA is held: 45 bases, read in frame from base 1. CDR1 and CDR2 are read off the germline V gene as SGHTA and FQGNSA. The cohort comprised 39 patients with surgically resected non-small-cell lung cancer who had both primary tumor and brain metastasis specimens. The tumor specimens used were formalin-fixed, paraffin-embedded tissues taken from archives. Libraries were prepared through the immunoSEQ multiplex PCR assay. Alongside a 770-gene immune expression panel, the team sequenced the T-cell receptor beta chain repertoire. Imported from immuneACCESS, the table was reduced by TCRdb to in-frame sequences with V and J called. These copies leave out some clones; in studies compared against another copy, an unresolved V gene accounts for under half, and the cause of the remainder is not known. The sample table records about 4,500 clones; 75% to 85% of these occur just once. The ten most abundant clones make up over 5% of the sample.

Concerning this clone: Its antigen target is currently unknown. Base qualities were left out, and no much larger clone turns up one base away.

The V and J segments used are TRBV7-2 and TRBJ1-2, with the D gene too uncertain to name. This TCR was sampled from a donor over 35 with non-small cell lung cancer. The sample consisted of primary lung tumor tissue. Sample cell subset or site, as interpreted from the label and publication: primary lung tumor paired with brain metastasis. The DNA sequence follows: TGTGCCAGCAGCTTAGTTCGCGGCAGATACTATGGCTACACCTTC. The resulting protein is CASSLVRGRYYGYTF.